This T cell receptor beta chain was recorded in a study of blood T cell repertoires in COVID-19. Study as a whole: T cells, B-cell-depleted T cells, or PBMCs provided the cDNA or gDNA that served as material.

This clone was recorded only once. Authors' methods: Reference gene primer amplification yielded estimated nucleated cell counts. The assay was immunoSEQ multiplex PCR, and TCRdb's table has in-frame clones only and misses some. The V and J calls and clone size are taken from that table; D and trimming were inferred from the DNA. This table has about 150,000 clones, 84% appearing once. V lost 1 base and J lost 8, with 17 bases in between. The CDR3 is 15 residues long. CDR1 and CDR2 from the germline V gene are LNHNV and YYDKDF (reference sequence). This rearrangement joins TRBV15 to TRBJ1-2; D gene unclear. The sequence came from a woman aged 45 to 65 in a cohort sampled during active or convalescent COVID-19. Sequencing used peripheral blood. For the CDR3, the DNA is TGTGCCACCAGCAGAGCAGGCCCTCGGGCGGGGGGCTACACCTTC. This sequence encodes CATSRAGPRAGGYTF.